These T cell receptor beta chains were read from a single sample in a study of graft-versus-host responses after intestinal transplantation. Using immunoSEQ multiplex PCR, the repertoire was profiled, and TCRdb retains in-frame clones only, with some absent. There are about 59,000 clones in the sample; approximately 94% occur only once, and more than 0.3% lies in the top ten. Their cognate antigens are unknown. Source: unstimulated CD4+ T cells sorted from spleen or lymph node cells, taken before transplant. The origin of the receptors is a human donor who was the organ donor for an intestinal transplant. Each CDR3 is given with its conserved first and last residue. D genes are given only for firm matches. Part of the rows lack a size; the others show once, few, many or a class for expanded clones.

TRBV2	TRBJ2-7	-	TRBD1	CASSEGDRGLREQYF	TGTGCCAGCAGTGAAGGAGACAGGGGGCTTCGGGAGCAGTACTTC
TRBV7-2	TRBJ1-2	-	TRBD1	CASSLTGGPRGYTF	TGTGCCAGCAGCCTAACAGGGGGCCCGCGGGGCTACACCTTC
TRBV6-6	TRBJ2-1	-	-	CASSRTGKNEQFF	TGTGCCAGCAGTCGGACTGGTAAAAATGAGCAGTTCTTC
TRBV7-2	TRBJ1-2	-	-	CASSLVGQGDYGYTF	TGTGCCAGCAGCTTAGTAGGTCAGGGTGACTATGGCTACACCTTC
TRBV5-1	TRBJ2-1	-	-	CASSLVRDSEQFF	TGCGCCAGCAGCTTGGTGCGCGACAGTGAGCAGTTCTTC
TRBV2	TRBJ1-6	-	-	CASSQGINSPLHF	TGTGCCAGCAGTCAGGGGATTAATTCACCCCTCCACTTT
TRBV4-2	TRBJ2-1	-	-	CASSQATRSSGEQFF	TGTGCCAGCAGCCAGGCGACTAGGAGTTCGGGTGAGCAGTTCTTC
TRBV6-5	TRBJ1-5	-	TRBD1	CASSRRGQIDQPQHF	TGTGCCAGCTCCCGCAGGGGGCAGATTGATCAGCCCCAGCATTTT
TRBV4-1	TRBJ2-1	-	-	CASSPSGQTGANSYNEQFF	TGCGCCAGCAGCCCCTCCGGCCAGACGGGGGCAAACTCCTACAATGAGCAGTTCTTC
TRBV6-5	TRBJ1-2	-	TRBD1	CASSRETGWGGYTF	TGTGCCAGCAGCCGTGAGACAGGGTGGGGTGGCTACACCTTC
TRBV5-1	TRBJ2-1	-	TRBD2	CASSYKGTSGGKNEQFF	TGCGCCAGCAGCTACAAAGGGACTAGCGGGGGTAAGAATGAGCAGTTCTTC
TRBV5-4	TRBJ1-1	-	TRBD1	CASSARDRVTEAFF	TGTGCCAGCAGCGCGCGGGACAGGGTCACTGAAGCTTTCTTT
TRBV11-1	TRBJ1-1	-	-	CASSFRGNTEAFF	TGTGCCAGCAGCTTCAGGGGGAACACTGAAGCTTTCTTT
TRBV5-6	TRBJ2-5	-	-	CASSDTGGEETQYF	TGTGCCAGCAGCGACACCGGGGGAGAAGAGACCCAGTACTTC
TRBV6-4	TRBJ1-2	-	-	CASMSKSTYSHF	TGTGCCAGCATGTCGAAGAGTACTTATAGTCACTTC
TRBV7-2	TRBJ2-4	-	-	CASSLLAKNIQYF	TGTGCCAGCAGCTTACTAGCCAAAAACATTCAGTACTTC
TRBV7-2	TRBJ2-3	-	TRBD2	CASSLGLRGVIERTQYF	TGTGCCAGCAGCTTAGGCTTGCGGGGGGTCATCGAGCGTACGCAGTATTTT
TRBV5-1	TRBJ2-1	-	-	CASSLVSTHEQFF	TGCGCCAGCAGCTTGGTAAGCACACATGAGCAGTTCTTC
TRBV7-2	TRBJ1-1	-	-	CASGRWTEAFF	TGTGCCAGCGGGCGATGGACTGAAGCTTTCTTT
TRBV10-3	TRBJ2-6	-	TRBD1	CAISRTGSSGANVLTF	TGTGCCATCAGTCGGACAGGGTCTTCTGGGGCCAACGTCCTGACTTTC
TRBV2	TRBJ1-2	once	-	CASKGSGVIYGYTF	TGTGCCAGCAAGGGGTCGGGGGTGATCTATGGCTACACCTTC
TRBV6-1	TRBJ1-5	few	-	CASSEAPRLRAQHF	TGTGCCAGCAGTGAAGCACCGCGTCTTAGGGCCCAGCATTTT
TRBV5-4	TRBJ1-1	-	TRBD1	CASRYRGSTEAFF	TGTGCCAGCAGGTACAGGGGATCGACTGAAGCTTTCTTT
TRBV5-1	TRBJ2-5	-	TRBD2	CASSRGGGGKETQYF	TGCGCCAGCAGCCGCGGCGGGGGGGGAAAAGAGACCCAGTACTTC
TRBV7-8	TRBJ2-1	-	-	CASSLAGKARGLAEQFF	TGTGCCAGCAGCTTAGCGGGTAAAGCGCGGGGGCTAGCTGAGCAGTTCTTC
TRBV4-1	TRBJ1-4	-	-	CASSQGGGSEKLFF	TGCGCCAGCAGCCAAGGTGGGGGGAGTGAAAAACTGTTTTTT
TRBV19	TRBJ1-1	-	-	CASSKQGTEAFF	TGTGCCAGTAGTAAACAGGGCACTGAAGCTTTCTTT
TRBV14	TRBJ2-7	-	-	CASSQLPGLPFEQYF	TGTGCCAGCAGCCAATTGCCGGGGTTGCCGTTTGAGCAGTACTTC
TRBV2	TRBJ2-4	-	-	CASSVRGPHIQYF	TGTGCCAGCAGTGTGCGAGGGCCACACATTCAGTACTTC
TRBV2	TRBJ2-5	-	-	CASTRSTAAETQYF	TGTGCCAGCACGAGGTCTACAGCGGCGGAGACCCAGTACTTC
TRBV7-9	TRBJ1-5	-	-	CASSLAASNQPQHF	TGTGCCAGCAGCTTAGCAGCGAGCAATCAGCCCCAGCATTTT
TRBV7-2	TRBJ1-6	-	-	CASSLTGNAGNSPLHF	TGTGCCAGCAGCTTGACGGGTAACGCAGGGAATTCACCCCTCCACTTT
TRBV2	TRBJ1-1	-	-	CASSPEGVDTEAFF	TGTGCCAGCAGCCCCGAGGGGGTGGACACTGAAGCTTTCTTT
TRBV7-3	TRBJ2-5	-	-	CASSSSGHPKETQYF	TGTGCCAGCAGCTCATCGGGACACCCGAAAGAGACCCAGTACTTC
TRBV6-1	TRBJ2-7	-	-	CASRGRGFTYEQYF	TGTGCCAGCAGGGGTCGAGGGTTTACCTACGAGCAGTACTTC
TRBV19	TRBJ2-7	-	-	CASSIDRGYEQYF	TGTGCCAGTAGTATAGATCGAGGGTACGAGCAGTACTTC
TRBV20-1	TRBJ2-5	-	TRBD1	CSADRGGTQYF	TGCAGTGCGGACAGGGGTGGGACCCAGTACTTC
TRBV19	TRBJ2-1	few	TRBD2	CASSIEGLAGGEQFF	TGTGCCAGTAGTATTGAGGGACTAGCGGGTGGTGAGCAGTTCTTC
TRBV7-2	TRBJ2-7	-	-	CASSLRDGNYEQYF	TGTGCCAGCAGCTTAAGGGACGGAAACTACGAGCAGTACTTC
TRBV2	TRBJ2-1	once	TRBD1	CASSYDRAPYNEQFF	TGTGCCAGCAGTTACGACAGGGCCCCCTACAATGAGCAGTTCTTC
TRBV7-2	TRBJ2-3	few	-	CASSLVSYADTQYF	TGTGCCAGCAGCTTAGTAAGTTATGCAGATACGCAGTATTTT
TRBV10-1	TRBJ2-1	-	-	CASSDQGANYNEQFF	TGCGCCAGCAGTGACCAAGGAGCTAACTACAATGAGCAGTTCTTC
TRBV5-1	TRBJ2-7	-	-	CASSLGPAGLGEQYF	TGCGCCAGCAGCTTAGGCCCTGCGGGCCTGGGGGAGCAGTACTTC
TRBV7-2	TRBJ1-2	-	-	CASSPPEVGGGYTF	TGTGCCAGCAGCCCCCCGGAGGTCGGTGGCGGCTACACCTTC
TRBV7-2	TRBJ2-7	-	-	CASSLAASGLSYEQYF	TGTGCCAGCAGCTTAGCAGCCAGCGGGCTCTCCTACGAGCAGTACTTC
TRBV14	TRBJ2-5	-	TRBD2	CASSQGTSGTETQYF	TGTGCCAGCAGCCAAGGGACTAGCGGAACAGAGACCCAGTACTTC
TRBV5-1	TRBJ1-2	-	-	CASSLVAAGNYGYTF	TGCGCCAGCAGCTTGGTAGCTGCGGGTAACTATGGCTACACCTTC